This is a list of T cell receptor beta chains from one sample in a study of T cell repertoires in cytomegalovirus infection. TCRdb ran MiXCR on the reads and lists one entry per CDR3 protein. The sample has some 150,000 distinct CDR3 sequences, roughly a quarter seen once. Sequenced input: PBMCs. These receptor sequences come from a human donor in good health (CMV status not recorded). Some clones in this sample may be carry-over from other donors' samples. CDR3s include the opening cysteine and the closing phenylalanine or tryptophan. Each record gives: clone size, V gene, D gene, J gene, CDR3 DNA, CDR3 protein. D genes are given only for firm matches. Part of the rows lack a size; the others show once, few, many or a class for expanded clones.

>few|TRBV4-1|NA|TRBJ1-1
TGCGCCAGCAGCCCAGGGGCGCTCATGAACACTGAAGCTTTCTTT
CASSPGALMNTEAFF
>NA|TRBV19|TRBD1|TRBJ1-6
TGTGCCAGTAGTACGCAGGGACAGGGTAATAATTCACCCCTCCACTTT
CASSTQGQGNNSPLHF
>NA|TRBV2|NA|TRBJ1-5
TGTGCCAGTCAATGGGACAAAACCATCAATCAGCCCCAGCATTTT
CASQWDKTINQPQHF
>once|TRBV12-3/TRBV12-4|NA|TRBJ2-7
TGTGCCAGCGGAAGTTCCAGCGGGTTCAGCGAGCAGTACTTC
CASGSSSGFSEQYF
>few|TRBV28|NA|TRBJ1-2
TGTGCCAGCAGAAGCCGATTAGACAACTATGGCTACACCTTC
CASRSRLDNYGYTF
>few|TRBV28|NA|TRBJ1-1
TGTGCCATTTCCTGGGGCATCATGAACACTGAAGCTTTCTTT
CAISWGIMNTEAFF
>NA|TRBV20-1|NA|TRBJ1-1
TGCAGTGCTCAGACGTTACCGGGACTCTCGAACACTGAAGCTTTCTTT
CSAQTLPGLSNTEAFF
>few|TRBV5-4|NA|TRBJ2-5
TGTGCCAGCCGAGTTAACACGGACCAAGAGACCCAGTACTTC
CASRVNTDQETQYF
>few|TRBV5-4|NA|TRBJ1-2
TGTGCCAGCAGCTTGGCAGGGCTCTATAACTATGGCTACACCTTC
CASSLAGLYNYGYTF
>NA|TRBV7-3|TRBD2|TRBJ2-2
TGTGCCAGCAGCTTAATCGCTAGCGGGAGATTAAGCCCCGGGGAGCTGTTTTTT
CASSLIASGRLSPGELFF
>once|TRBV6-2/TRBV6-3|NA|TRBJ2-2
TGTGCCAGCAGTTACCAAATGAACACCGGGGAGCTGTTTTTT
CASSYQMNTGELFF
>NA|TRBV28|NA|TRBJ1-2
TGTGCCAGCAGCGAGGGAAATATTGGCTACACCTTC
CASSEGNIGYTF
>few|TRBV5-1|TRBD2|TRBJ2-3
TGCGCCAGCAGCTTGGCTAGCGGGAAAGATACGCAGTATTTT
CASSLASGKDTQYF
>many|TRBV14|TRBD1|TRBJ1-1
TGTGCCAGCAGCCGCCCCGGACAGGGGAACACTGAAGCTTTCTTT
CASSRPGQGNTEAFF
>NA|TRBV12-3/TRBV12-4|NA|TRBJ2-3
TGTGCCAGCAGTTTATCCCGAGCAGATACGCAGTATTTT
CASSLSRADTQYF
>few|TRBV4-1|NA|TRBJ2-7
TGCGCCAGCAGCCAAGAAGAACCGAACTCCTACGAGCAGTACTTC
CASSQEEPNSYEQYF
>many|TRBV7-2|TRBD1|TRBJ2-1
TGTGCCAGCAGCTTAGAGGCAGGGGGCCGGGGCTCCTACAATGAGCAGTTCTTC
CASSLEAGGRGSYNEQFF
>many|TRBV18|NA|TRBJ1-5
TGTGCCAGCTCACCGGGACACGGCAATCAGCCCCAGCATTTT
CASSPGHGNQPQHF